Each of the 26 T cell receptor beta chains below was sequenced from the same sample in a study of blood T cell repertoires in COVID-19. The protocol was immunoSEQ multiplex PCR, while the TCRdb copy is restricted to in-frame clones and leaves out a portion. The sample shows about 310,000 clones, under 90% of them seen only once. The sample was PBMCs or T cells enriched from blood (not recorded which). The receptors come from a woman aged 30 to 39 who had recovered from COVID-19.

The chain is built from TRBV19 and TRBJ1-2, with 11 bases aligning to TRBD1. The CDR3 spans 15 residues. Germline-derived CDR1 and CDR2 are LNHDA and SQIVND (reference sequence). With V trimmed by 3 bases and J by 7 bases, 7 bases remained unmatched. The CDR3 nucleotides read TGTGCCAGTAGTATGGACAGGGGGCGGATTGGTGGCTACACCTTC. This encodes CASSMDRGRIGGYTF.

V and J are TRBV3-1 (or the pseudogene TRBV3-2) and TRBJ1-2; 8 nucleotides match TRBD1. The J segment lost 4 bases and the V segment lost 6 bases, leaving 4 bases of the junction unmatched. The CDR3 is 13 amino acids. Per the germline V gene, CDR1 is LGHDT and CDR2 is YNNKEL (reference sequence). CDR3 loop: CASRRGQGYGYTF. The CDR3 bases are TGTGCCAGCAGACGAGGACAGGGCTATGGCTACACCTTC.

The chain links TRBV9 to TRBJ1-6, with D perhaps TRBD1 (5 bases). CDR1 SGDLS and CDR2 YYNGEE come from the germline V gene. The CDR3 sequence is 14 residues long. V was clipped by 8 bases and J by 3 bases, with 12 bases between them. DNA for the CDR3: TGTGCCAGTGGGACTGATGTCTATAATTCACCCCTCCACTTT. Its protein is CASGTDVYNSPLHF.

The chain is built from TRBV19 and TRBJ2-1; D ambiguous. The CDR3 runs 13 residues. CDR1 LNHDA and CDR2 SQIVND come from the germline V gene (reference sequence). V gave up 3 bases and J gave up 4 bases, with 7 bases separating them. CDR3 in DNA: TGTGCCAGTAGTATTGTTCCGTACAATGAGCAGTTCTTC. This sequence encodes CASSIVPYNEQFF.

The chain recombines TRBV29-1 with TRBJ2-5; 7 positions match TRBD1. Trimming cost V 7 bases and J 1 base; bases outside gene matches: 6. The CDR3 loop spans 13 amino acids. CDR1 and CDR2 from the germline V gene are SQVTM and ANQGSEA. The CDR3 protein is CSARTGPQETQYF. The CDR3 DNA follows: TGCAGCGCTCGGACAGGCCCCCAAGAGACCCAGTACTTC.

The V call is TRBV5-8, the J call TRBJ2-6, with 7 bases identical to TRBD1. Germline V lookup: CDR1 SGHTS, CDR2 YDEGEE. The CDR3 is made up of 17 amino acids. J was trimmed by 0 bases and V by 6 bases; bases with no gene match: 9. CDR3 coding DNA: TGTGCCAGCATAATCGGGACAGCACTCTCTGGGGCCAACGTCCTGACTTTC. It codes for CASIIGTALSGANVLTF.

The rearrangement links TRBV10-3 to TRBJ1-2; TRBD1 matches at 9 bases. Germline V gene lookup returns CDR1 ENHRY and CDR2 SYGVKD. V lost 3 bases, J lost 7 bases, and 6 bases stayed unmatched. The CDR3 spans 14 residues. CDR3 bases: TGTGCCATCAGTGACCTACAGGGGGCGGGTGGCTACACCTTC. This gives the protein CAISDLQGAGGYTF.

The chain carries TRBV10-3 and TRBJ2-1, with 9 bases matching TRBD2. The germline gives CDR1 ENHRY, CDR2 SYGVKD. Trimming removed 4 bases from V and 7 bases from J; junction bases left unmatched: 2. There are 13 residues in the CDR3. Written as DNA, the CDR3 is TGTGCCATCAGTGCCACTAGCGGGAATGAGCAGTTCTTC. The encoded protein is CAISATSGNEQFF.

The chain combines TRBV28 with TRBJ1-2; a weak D match, TRBD1 (5 bases). The CDR3 contains 14 residues. The germline CDR1 and CDR2 sequences are MDHEN and SYDVKM. Trimming cost V 3 bases and J 2 bases, with 10 bases left between them. CDR3 amino acids: CASSLLQENYGYTF. DNA for the CDR3: TGTGCCAGCAGTTTGTTACAGGAGAACTATGGCTACACCTTC.

The V call is TRBV5-6, the J call TRBJ2-2; D unclear. The V end lost 3 bases, the J end lost 3 bases, and 18 bases lay between the germline ends. CDR3 length: 17 residues. Germline V gives CDR1 SGHDT, CDR2 YYEEEE. The CDR3 region is CASSSYVSAEYTGELFF. The DNA of the CDR3 is TGTGCCAGCAGCTCGTATGTAAGCGCAGAATACACCGGGGAGCTGTTTTTT.

The J gene is TRBJ2-4, the V gene TRBV5-6, with a possible D match to TRBD1 (6 bases). Germline-derived CDR1 and CDR2 are SGHDT and YYEEEE. Trimming left V 1 base short and J 8 bases short, with 16 bases between. The CDR3 contains 15 residues. The DNA of the CDR3 is TGTGCCAGCAGCTTGTTTCAGGGGCCAAGGGACATTCAGTACTTC. Amino acids: CASSLFQGPRDIQYF.

The chain joins TRBV11-3 to TRBJ2-7; D unclear. V was trimmed by 5 bases and J by 3 bases, leaving 11 bases between them. In germline, CDR1 is SGHNT, CDR2 YENEEA. The CDR3 extends over 13 amino acids. The CDR3 sequence is CASSRGEIYEQYF. The DNA for the CDR3 is TGTGCCAGCAGCCGCGGAGAGATCTACGAGCAGTACTTC.

The V gene is TRBV6-5, the J gene TRBJ1-2, with 7 bases aligning to TRBD1. V shed 2 bases, J shed 8 bases, and the junction held 14 bases outside the gene matches. Germline V gene lookup returns CDR1 MNHEY and CDR2 SVGAGI. The CDR3 is 16 residues long. The CDR3 region has the DNA TGTGCCAGCAGTTACCTAGCTACGGGACAGACGATCGGCTACACCTTC. Its protein is CASSYLATGQTIGYTF.

V and J are TRBV4-1 and TRBJ2-7; the D gene is possibly TRBD1 (5 bases). V dropped 1 base and J dropped 3 bases, with 16 bases sitting between them. Per the germline V gene, CDR1 is MGHRA and CDR2 is YSYEKL. The CDR3 covers 16 residues. The CDR3 loop is CASSQGSLQGGYEQYF. Here the CDR3 DNA reads TGCGCCAGCAGCCAAGGGTCCCTTCAGGGCGGCTACGAGCAGTACTTC.

The V and J genes are TRBV11-3 and TRBJ2-1; 10 nucleotides align to TRBD2. There are 15 residues in the CDR3. With V trimmed by 5 bases and J by 8 bases, 9 bases remained unmatched. Per germline, CDR1 SGHNT and CDR2 YENEEA. The CDR3 region is CASSKDLAGVDEQFF. The DNA for the CDR3 is TGTGCCAGCAGCAAAGATCTAGCGGGAGTTGATGAGCAGTTCTTC.

The rearrangement uses TRBV29-1 and TRBJ2-7; D is unresolved. Germline assignment: CDR1 SQVTM and CDR2 ANQGSEA. The CDR3 sequence is 12 residues long. V was shortened by 4 bases and J by 0 bases, with 7 bases between the two germline ends. The DNA for the CDR3 is TGCAGCGTTGTACCCAGCTCCTACGAGCAGTACTTC. It is translated as CSVVPSSYEQYF.

The chain combines TRBV6-4 with TRBJ2-1; TRBD1 matches at 12 bases. Germline assignment: CDR1 MRHNA and CDR2 SNTAGT. CDR3 length: 15 amino acids. Unmatched junction bases numbered 7, after V lost 5 bases and J lost 8 bases. Here the CDR3 DNA reads TGTGCCAGCAGTCCCGGGACAGGGGGCCCCCATGAGCAGTTCTTC. This sequence encodes CASSPGTGGPHEQFF.

V usage is TRBV3-1 (or the pseudogene TRBV3-2) and J usage is TRBJ1-2; possible D gene TRBD1, 6 bases. Trimming cost V 4 bases and J 1 base, with 28 bases left between them. Germline-derived CDR1 and CDR2 are LGHDT and YNNKEL (reference sequence). The CDR3 length is 20 residues. The CDR3: CASSPTQLKTGPDLNYGYTF. In nucleotides, the CDR3 is TGTGCCAGCAGCCCTACTCAGTTAAAGACAGGACCCGACCTTAACTATGGCTACACCTTC.

The V call is TRBV19, the J call TRBJ2-7; 7 nucleotides agree with TRBD1. The J segment lost 4 bases and the V segment lost 5 bases, leaving 14 bases of the junction unmatched. This CDR3 spans 16 amino acids. Per germline, CDR1 LNHDA and CDR2 SQIVND (reference sequence). CDR3 DNA: TGTGCCAGTAGTTCGACTTCCAGGACAGGCAAATACGAGCAGTACTTC. Translated: CASSSTSRTGKYEQYF.

The chain links TRBV2 to TRBJ2-1, with a tentative D call TRBD1 (6 bases). Germline CDR1 is SNHLY and CDR2 is FYNNEI. Trimming took off 6 bases at V and 4 bases at J, with 13 bases between the two ends. CDR3 size: 14 residues. CDR3 nucleotides: TGTGCCAGCAGAGCAAATGGACAGTACAATGAGCAGTTCTTC. Protein product: CASRANGQYNEQFF.

The chain has TRBV7-9 and TRBJ2-1; perhaps TRBD2 as D (5 bases). CDR3 size: 13 residues. Trimming took 4 bases from V and 8 from J, leaving 12 bases between them. Germline V gene data show CDR1 as SEHNR and CDR2 as FQNEAQ (reference sequence). The CDR3 nucleotides are TGTGCCAGCAGCTCGCTGGACTCCCATGAGCAGTTCTTC. Its translation is CASSSLDSHEQFF.

V is TRBV29-1 and J is TRBJ2-7, with TRBD2 identical over 9 bases. Per germline, CDR1 SQVTM and CDR2 ANQGSEA. Trimming at V came to 6 bases and at J to 3 bases, leaving 18 bases not matched to a gene. The CDR3 runs to 17 residues. CDR3 in amino acids: CSVAGTEKTSGLYEQYF. DNA for the CDR3: TGCAGCGTCGCCGGGACAGAAAAGACTAGCGGACTCTACGAGCAGTACTTC.

This chain links TRBV5-6 with TRBJ1-2, with 7 bases aligning to TRBD1. The CDR3 consists of 15 residues. Germline CDR1 and CDR2: SGHDT and YYEEEE. The ends lost 3 bases at V and 2 bases at J; junction bases unmatched: 7. This chain's CDR3 is CASSSMDRRNYGYTF. The DNA of the CDR3 is TGTGCCAGCAGCTCGATGGACAGGAGGAACTATGGCTACACCTTC.

The chain has TRBV10-3 and TRBJ1-2, with 11 bases fitting TRBD1. Germline V CDR1 and CDR2: ENHRY, SYGVKD. The J segment lost 5 bases and the V segment lost 0 bases, leaving 5 bases of the junction unmatched. The CDR3 has 16 residues. CDR3 region: CAISESVGDRGYGYTF. Here the CDR3 DNA reads TGTGCCATCAGTGAGTCGGTTGGGGACAGGGGGTATGGCTACACCTTC.

This clone came up once. The V gene is TRBV27, the J gene TRBJ1-2, with 10 nucleotides matching TRBD1. The CDR3 totals 17 residues. The trim removed 4 bases at V and 4 bases at J, leaving 12 bases unmatched. The germline V gene has CDR1 MNHEY and CDR2 SMNVEV (reference sequence). CDR3 sequence: CASSSRTGGQGIYGYTF. As DNA, the CDR3 is TGTGCCAGCAGTTCACGTACAGGGGGACAGGGGATCTATGGCTACACCTTC.

J is TRBJ1-2 and V is TRBV5-5; D possibly corresponds to TRBD1 (5 bases). V was trimmed by 2 bases and J by 14 bases, leaving 19 bases between them. CDR3 length equals 13 residues. The germline CDR1 and CDR2 sequences are SGHKS and YYEKEE (reference sequence). Here the CDR3 DNA reads TGTGCCAGCAGCTTAATAACCACAACAGGCGAAACCTTC. Protein: CASSLITTTGETF.